The next 6 T cell receptor beta chains were all read from a single sample in a study of cytomegalovirus exposure and HLA in healthy donors. Both 60 Vbeta primers and 13 Jbeta primers went into the PCR. This table comes from immunoSEQ multiplex PCR, and its TCRdb copy is limited to in-frame clones, with some not included. The data show some 120,000 clones, approximately 80% seen once. Material: PBMCs. The receptor set was obtained from a human donor in good health.

The rearrangement joins TRBV4-1 to TRBJ1-2; 12 positions match TRBD1. This CDR3 contains 15 residues. Germline trimming cut 4 bases from V and 7 bases from J; bases unmatched to any gene: 7. CDR1 and CDR2 from the germline V gene are MGHRA and YSYEKL. In DNA, the CDR3 is TGCGCCAGCAGCCCGGGCCGGGACAGGGGGCGTGGCTACACCTTC. Its protein product is CASSPGRDRGRGYTF.

The rearrangement uses TRBV4-2 and TRBJ2-5; TRBD1 matches at 9 bases. This CDR3 is built from 16 residues. The germline V gene has CDR1 LGHNA and CDR2 YNFKEQ. V was clipped by 4 bases and J by 5 bases; unmatched bases: 11. Written as DNA, the CDR3 is TGTGCCAGCAGCCCTCGGGACAGGGATTTGATGGAGACCCAGTACTTC. This codes for CASSPRDRDLMETQYF.

This clone was seen a few times. The chain couples TRBV7-8 to TRBJ2-2; D unclear. The V and J ends lost 1 base and 0 bases respectively, with 6 bases between them. The CDR3 has 15 residues. CDR1 is SGHVS, CDR2 FQNEAQ, per germline. In DNA, the CDR3 is TGTGCCAGCAGCTTAGTTAGTGCGAACACCGGGGAGCTGTTTTTT. Amino acids: CASSLVSANTGELFF. Variable domain in full (rest from reference TRBV7-8 and TRBJ2-2): GAGVSQSPRYKVAKRGQDVALRCDPISGHVSLFWYQQALGQGPEFLTYFQNEAQLDKSGLPSDRFFAERPEGSVSTLKIQRTQQEDSAVYLCASSLVSANTGELFFGEGSRLTVL.

The chain uses TRBV13 and TRBJ2-1; D is possibly TRBD2 (6 bases). The germline V gene has CDR1 PRHDT and CDR2 FYEKMQ (reference sequence). The length of the CDR3 is 18 residues. V was shortened by 4 bases and J by 3 bases, with 22 bases between the two germline ends. The CDR3 DNA reads as TGTGCCAGCAGCTCGCTCTCACGGCGGGGCTCAGACTACAATGAGCAGTTCTTC. Translated: CASSSLSRRGSDYNEQFF.

The chain uses TRBV6-1 and TRBJ1-6; 8 nucleotides match TRBD1. Germline CDR1 is MNHNS and CDR2 is SASEGT. The trim removed 2 bases at V and 10 bases at J, leaving 4 bases unmatched. The CDR3 contains 14 residues. The CDR3 loop reads CASSEIGTGSPLHF. Written as DNA, the CDR3 is TGTGCCAGCAGTGAAATAGGGACAGGATCACCCCTCCACTTT.

The chain combines TRBV9 with TRBJ1-2; possible D gene TRBD1, 6 bases. With 6 bases removed from V and 8 bases from J, the gap between germline ends came to 14 bases. Germline V lookup: CDR1 SGDLS, CDR2 YYNGEE. The CDR3 extends over 12 amino acids. The CDR3 nucleotides read TGTGCCAGCACGACAGGATCATCAGGCTACACCTTC. Encoded protein: CASTTGSSGYTF.